One and the same sample provided the 29 T cell receptor beta chains below, sequenced in a study of CD8 T cells in Susac syndrome. A quantity of about 0.5 to 1 ug RNA underwent reverse transcription using random hexamers. Via MiXCR, TCRdb re-called the immunoSEQ multiplex PCR reads, giving one row per CDR3 protein. The sample shows 300,000 to 350,000 distinct CDR3 sequences, approximately 90% of them seen only once. Sequenced material: CD4+ T cells from PBMCs. The receptors originated from a human donor with multiple sclerosis.

The chain employs TRBV12-3 or TRBV12-4 and TRBJ2-6; 7 bases agree with TRBD1. The trim removed 7 bases at V and 4 bases at J, leaving 13 bases unmatched. The CDR3 totals 17 residues. This CDR3 is CASNFQGDLVGANVLTF. The CDR3 DNA is TGTGCCAGCAACTTCCAGGGGGACCTAGTCGGGGCCAACGTCCTGACTTTC.

The V and J genes are TRBV4-3 and TRBJ2-7; 9 bases fit TRBD2. The germline V gene encodes CDR1 LGHNA and CDR2 YSLEER. This CDR3 is 17 amino acids long. Trimming cost V 0 bases and J 1 base; bases outside gene matches: 7. In DNA, the CDR3 is TGCGCCAGCAGCCAAGACAAACTAGCGGGCTCGTCCTACGAGCAGTACTTC. This sequence encodes CASSQDKLAGSSYEQYF.

The chain combines TRBV12-3 or TRBV12-4 with TRBJ2-1; 7 bases map to TRBD2. The CDR3 covers 15 residues. With V trimmed by 4 bases and J by 5 bases, 8 bases remained unmatched. This chain's CDR3 is CASSSRLAADNEQFF. DNA for the CDR3: TGTGCCAGCAGTTCGCGACTAGCCGCCGACAATGAGCAGTTCTTC.

This sequence joins TRBV11-2 and TRBJ2-5; D is unresolved. Trimming left V 5 bases short and J 5 bases short, with 6 bases between. CDR1 and CDR2 (germline): SGHAT, FQNNGV. The CDR3 contains 11 residues. CDR3 sequence (DNA): TGTGCCAGCAGCCTCTGGGAGACCCAGTACTTC. Translation: CASSLWETQYF.

The chain uses TRBV20-1 and TRBJ2-2, with 9 bases that match TRBD2. Germline V gene data show CDR1 as DFQATT and CDR2 as SNEGSKA (reference sequence). V gave up 5 bases and J gave up 3 bases; unmatched junction bases: 10. The CDR3 has 16 amino acids. The CDR3 nucleotides read TGCAGTGCTCTGATTAGTGGCGGGAGGGACACCGGGGAGCTGTTTTTT. Its protein is CSALISGGRDTGELFF.

The J gene is TRBJ2-7, the V gene TRBV5-4; TRBD2 agrees at 10 bases. Germline V CDR1 and CDR2: SGHNT, YYREEE (reference sequence). Trimming cost V 2 bases and J 2 bases; bases outside gene matches: 4. This CDR3 spans 15 amino acids. CDR3 residues: CASSFTSGVTYEQYF. As DNA, the CDR3 is TGTGCCAGCAGCTTTACTAGCGGGGTGACCTACGAGCAGTACTTC.

The chain recombines TRBV7-2 with TRBJ2-7; 11 bases are shared with TRBD2. CDR1 and CDR2 from the germline V gene are SGHTA and FQGNSA. The J segment lost 1 base and the V segment lost 4 bases, leaving 6 bases of the junction unmatched. This CDR3 comprises 16 residues. CDR3 protein: CASSYPGLAASYEQYF. The CDR3 DNA sequence: TGTGCCAGCAGCTATCCGGGACTAGCGGCTTCCTACGAGCAGTACTTC.

This clonotype has only one observation. J is TRBJ2-1 and V is TRBV20-1, with unresolved D. V lost 8 bases and J lost 5, with 13 bases in between. The CDR3 has 12 amino acids. Germline V lookup: CDR1 DFQATT, CDR2 SNEGSKA (reference sequence). The CDR3 loop reads CSHIELNNEQFF. The DNA of the CDR3 is TGCAGTCACATAGAGTTGAACAATGAGCAGTTCTTC.

The rearrangement uses TRBV30 and TRBJ1-6; the D gene is possibly TRBD1 (6 bases). From germline, CDR1 is GTSNPN and CDR2 SVGIG (reference sequence). CDR3 size: 15 residues. V lost 0 bases and J 6 bases, leaving 12 bases between the germline ends. The CDR3 sequence is CAWSVGAGANSPLHF. The DNA of the CDR3 is TGTGCCTGGAGTGTGGGGGCAGGGGCTAATTCACCCCTCCACTTT. The full variable domain, rest sourced from reference TRBV30 and TRBJ1-6, is SQTIHQWPATLVQPVGSPLSLECTVEGTSNPNLYWYRQAAGRGLQLLFYSVGIGQISSEVPQNLSASRPQDRQFILSSKKLLLSDSGFYLCAWSVGAGANSPLHFGNGTRLTVT.

V and J are TRBV30 and TRBJ2-5, with D possibly being TRBD2 (5 bases). Germline CDR1 and CDR2: GTSNPN and SVGIG (reference sequence). The V gene lost 5 bases and the J gene lost 2 bases, with 12 bases spanning the gap. There are 13 residues in the CDR3. CDR3 amino acids: CAWSRGLQETQYF. Here the CDR3 DNA reads TGTGCCTGGTCCCGGGGTCTTCAAGAGACCCAGTACTTC.

Comment on this clonotype: The junction departs from germline at one end; a sequencing error may be responsible. The CDR3 here is CASSELSNQETQYF. The CDR3 bases are TGTGCCAGCAGTGAACTCTCAAACCAGGAGACCCAGTACTTC. The V and J genes are TRBV6-1 and TRBJ2-5; D is uncertain. This CDR3 has 14 residues. CDR1 and CDR2 from the germline V gene are MNHNS and SASEGT.

The chain employs TRBV29-1 and TRBJ2-5, with 9 positions matching TRBD1. Germline loops: CDR1 SQVTM, CDR2 ANQGSEA. V was pared by 8 bases and J by 5 bases, with 15 bases of the junction left unmatched. This CDR3 region has 15 residues. This CDR3 reads CSLRPGTGPMETQYF. CDR3 sequence (DNA): TGCAGCTTACGTCCCGGGACAGGGCCAATGGAGACCCAGTACTTC.

V is TRBV4-3 and J is TRBJ2-7, with TRBD1 identical over 9 bases. The V gene's germline CDR1 is LGHNA and CDR2 YSLEER. This CDR3 spans 17 amino acids. The V and J ends lost 4 bases and 2 bases, in that order; junction bases with no gene match: 12. CDR3 nucleotide sequence: TGCGCCAGCAGCCTCACCCGGGGGACAGGGCCCCCCTACGAGCAGTACTTC. Translating gives CASSLTRGTGPPYEQYF.

The chain links TRBV6-2 or TRBV6-3 to TRBJ1-4; possibly TRBD1 for D (5 bases). This CDR3 is built from 15 residues. Germline V CDR1 and CDR2: MNHEY, SVGEGT. V was clipped by 0 bases and J by 3 bases, with 8 bases between them. CDR3 DNA sequence: TGTGCCAGCAGTTACTCGGGGGGATCTAATGAAAAACTGTTTTTT. Translating gives CASSYSGGSNEKLFF.

This clonotype is a singleton in its sample. The chain links TRBV7-3 to TRBJ2-3, with no clear D. This CDR3 is built from 14 residues. V lost 3 bases and J lost 2, with 9 bases in between. The germline CDR1 and CDR2 sequences are SGHTA and FQGTGA. For the CDR3, the DNA is TGTGCCAGCAGCTTTAGCCTACTCACAGATACGCAGTATTTT. Translating it yields CASSFSLLTDTQYF.

This chain links TRBV3-1 with TRBJ2-1, with D maybe TRBD2 (5 bases). The CDR3 extends over 15 amino acids. V lost 0 bases, J lost 4 bases, and 10 bases lay in between. Germline V lookup: CDR1 LGHDT, CDR2 YNNKEL (reference sequence). The CDR3 sequence: CASSQDTGSYNEQFF. DNA for the CDR3: TGTGCCAGCAGCCAAGACACGGGGTCATACAATGAGCAGTTCTTC.

The V gene is TRBV7-2, the J gene TRBJ2-3; the D is unclear. The CDR3 loop spans 14 amino acids. CDR1 SGHTA and CDR2 FQGNSA come from the germline V gene. V was trimmed by 3 bases and J by 2 bases, leaving 9 bases between them. The CDR3 loop is CASSLILHTDTQYF. CDR3 coding DNA: TGTGCCAGCAGCTTGATACTTCACACAGATACGCAGTATTTT.

This chain uses TRBV6-5 with TRBJ1-1, with unresolved D. The germline gives CDR1 MNHEY, CDR2 SVGAGI. CDR3 length: 15 residues. The ends were cut back, 6 bases at V and 4 bases at J, with 18 bases in the middle. The CDR3 DNA reads as TGTGCCAGCAGCCCCTCCTTTGCCCGGGGCACTGAAGCTTTCTTT. Translation: CASSPSFARGTEAFF.

The chain has TRBV3-1 and TRBJ2-7; D is possibly TRBD2 (5 bases). Germline lookup yields CDR1 LGHDT and CDR2 YNNKEL (reference sequence). The CDR3 has 16 residues. Trimming cost V 0 bases and J 4 bases, with 16 bases left between them. For the CDR3, the DNA is TGTGCCAGCAGCCAAGATATGACGCGGGCCGGATACGAGCAGTACTTC. It yields the protein CASSQDMTRAGYEQYF.

The CDR3 is CASSKGGGVAWGNTEAFF. The DNA for the CDR3 is TGTGCCAGCAGCAAAGGTGGCGGGGTGGCATGGGGGAACACTGAAGCTTTCTTT. V and J are TRBV7-2 and TRBJ1-1; no firm D call. V lost 5 bases and J lost 1, with 23 bases in between. The germline CDR1 and CDR2 sequences are SGHTA and FQGNSA. The CDR3 contains 18 residues.

The CDR3 sequence is CSARDLRFENTIYF. The CDR3 region has the DNA TGCAGTGCTAGAGACCTCAGGTTCGAAAACACCATATATTTT. The chain uses TRBV20-1 and TRBJ1-3; D is unclear. V gave up 0 bases and J gave up 6 bases, with 12 bases separating them. The CDR3 sequence is 14 residues long. Germline V CDR1 and CDR2: DFQATT, SNEGSKA (reference sequence).

The V and J genes are TRBV20-1 and TRBJ2-5, with 7 bases lining up with TRBD2. The V segment lost 5 bases and the J segment 5 bases; nucleotides outside the gene matches: 17. The V gene's germline CDR1 is DFQATT and CDR2 SNEGSKA (reference sequence). The CDR3 contains 16 residues. CDR3 bases: TGCAGTGCTCCCTTGGGGCTAGCGGTCTTGGGGGAGACCCAGTACTTC. Protein product: CSAPLGLAVLGETQYF.

V gene TRBV12-3 or TRBV12-4 combines with J gene TRBJ2-3; TRBD1 matches 7 bases. The J segment lost 5 bases and the V segment lost 3 bases, leaving 5 bases of the junction unmatched. This CDR3 region has 14 residues. CDR3 DNA sequence: TGTGCCAGCAGTTTGAGGGGGCCAGGAGATACGCAGTATTTT. Protein product: CASSLRGPGDTQYF.

The chain employs TRBV7-2 and TRBJ2-5, with 11 positions matching TRBD2. With V trimmed by 5 bases and J by 5 bases, 7 bases remained unmatched. From germline, CDR1 is SGHTA and CDR2 FQGNSA. The CDR3 totals 15 residues. CDR3 amino acids: CASSLSGRGRETQYF. CDR3 bases: TGTGCCAGCAGCCTTAGCGGGAGGGGTCGGGAGACCCAGTACTTC.

This rearrangement joins TRBV6-1 to TRBJ1-6, with TRBD1 identical over 10 bases. The CDR3 is 15 amino acids. The germline V gene encodes CDR1 MNHNS and CDR2 SASEGT. Losses at the gene ends were 3 bases for V and 7 bases for J; bases not matched to a gene: 3. This chain's CDR3 is CASSDRDRGNSPLHF. CDR3 nucleotides: TGTGCCAGCAGTGACCGGGACAGGGGAAATTCACCCCTCCACTTT.

The chain joins TRBV9 to TRBJ2-5, with 8 nucleotides matching TRBD2. CDR3 size: 19 residues. The V segment lost 0 bases and the J segment 5 bases; nucleotides outside the gene matches: 18. Germline loops: CDR1 SGDLS, CDR2 YYNGEE. The CDR3 protein is CASSVEVEGSGTSRETQYF. The CDR3 region has the DNA TGTGCCAGCAGCGTAGAGGTGGAGGGTAGCGGGACATCCAGGGAGACCCAGTACTTC.

The rearrangement links TRBV15 to TRBJ1-2; the match to TRBD1 covers 9 bases. The CDR3 has 17 residues. Germline assignment: CDR1 LNHNV and CDR2 YYDKDF (reference sequence). The junction had 10 bases not matched to a gene; V was cut back by 1 base and J by 4 bases. In DNA form, the CDR3 reads TGTGCCACCAGCAGAGGACAGGGGGGTGGGAAAATCTATGGCTACACCTTC. Translated, it gives CATSRGQGGGKIYGYTF.

The V gene is TRBV12-3 or TRBV12-4, the J gene TRBJ2-5; maybe TRBD2 (6 bases). This CDR3 region has 14 residues. Deletions cut 8 bases from V and 1 base from J, with 14 bases between. The CDR3 nucleotides are TGTGCCAGCGCTACCGGGGGTTTCCAAGAGACCCAGTACTTC. Translation: CASATGGFQETQYF.

This sequence joins TRBV6-1 and TRBJ2-5; either TRBD1 or TRBD2 may supply D (6 bases each). Germline V CDR1 and CDR2: MNHNS, SASEGT. The V and J ends lost 8 bases and 2 bases respectively, with 18 bases between them. The length of the CDR3 is 15 residues. The CDR3 DNA is TGTGCCAGCTCTTTCGGGGGCGCTACTCAAGAGACCCAGTACTTC. It specifies CASSFGGATQETQYF.